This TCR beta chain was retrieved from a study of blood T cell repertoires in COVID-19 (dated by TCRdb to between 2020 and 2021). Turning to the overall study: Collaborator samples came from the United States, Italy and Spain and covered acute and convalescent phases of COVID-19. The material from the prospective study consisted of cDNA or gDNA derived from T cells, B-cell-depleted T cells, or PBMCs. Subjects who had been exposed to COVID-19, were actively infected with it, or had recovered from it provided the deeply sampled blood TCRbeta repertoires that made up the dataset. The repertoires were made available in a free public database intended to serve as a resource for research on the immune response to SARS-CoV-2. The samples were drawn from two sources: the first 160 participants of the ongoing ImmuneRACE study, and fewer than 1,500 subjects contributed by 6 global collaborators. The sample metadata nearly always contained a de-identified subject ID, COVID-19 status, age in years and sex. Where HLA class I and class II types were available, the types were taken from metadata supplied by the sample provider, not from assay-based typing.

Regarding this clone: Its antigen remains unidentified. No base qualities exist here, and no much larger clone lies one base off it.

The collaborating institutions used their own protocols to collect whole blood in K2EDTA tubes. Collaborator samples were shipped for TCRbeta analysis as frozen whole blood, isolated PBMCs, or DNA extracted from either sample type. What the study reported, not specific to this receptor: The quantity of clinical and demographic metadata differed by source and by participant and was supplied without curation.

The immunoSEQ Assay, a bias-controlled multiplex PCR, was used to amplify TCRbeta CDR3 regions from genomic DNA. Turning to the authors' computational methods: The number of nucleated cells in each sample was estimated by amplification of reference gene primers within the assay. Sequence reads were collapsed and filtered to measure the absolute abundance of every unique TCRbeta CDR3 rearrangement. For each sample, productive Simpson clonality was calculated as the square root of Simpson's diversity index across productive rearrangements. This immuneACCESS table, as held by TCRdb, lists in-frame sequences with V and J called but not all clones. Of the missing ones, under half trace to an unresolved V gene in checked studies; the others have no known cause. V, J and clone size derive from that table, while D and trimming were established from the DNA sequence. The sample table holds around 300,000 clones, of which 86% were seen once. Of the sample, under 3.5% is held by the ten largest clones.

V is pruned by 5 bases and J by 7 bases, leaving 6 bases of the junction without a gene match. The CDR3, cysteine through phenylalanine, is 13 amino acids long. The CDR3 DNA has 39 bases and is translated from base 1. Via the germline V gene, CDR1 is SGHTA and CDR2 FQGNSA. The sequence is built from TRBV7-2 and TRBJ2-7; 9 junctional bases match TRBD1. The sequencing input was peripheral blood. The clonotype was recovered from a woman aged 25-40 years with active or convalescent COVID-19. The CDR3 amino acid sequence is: CASSLGQGWEQYF. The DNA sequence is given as TGTGCCAGCAGCCTAGGACAGGGGTGGGAGCAGTACTTC.